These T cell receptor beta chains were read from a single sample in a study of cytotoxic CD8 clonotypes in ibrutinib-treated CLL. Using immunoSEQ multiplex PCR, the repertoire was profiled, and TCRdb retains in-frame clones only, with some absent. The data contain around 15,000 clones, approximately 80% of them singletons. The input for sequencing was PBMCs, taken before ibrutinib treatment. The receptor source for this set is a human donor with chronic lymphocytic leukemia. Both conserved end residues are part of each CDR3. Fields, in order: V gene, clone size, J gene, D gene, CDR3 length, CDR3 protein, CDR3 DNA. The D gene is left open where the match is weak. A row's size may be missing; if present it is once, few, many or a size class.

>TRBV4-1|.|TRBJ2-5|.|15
CASSQGLTDQETQYF
TGCGCCAGCAGCCAAGGGTTGACCGATCAAGAGACCCAGTACTTC
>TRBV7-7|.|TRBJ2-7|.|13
CASSPGPSGEQYF
TGTGCTAGCAGCCCCGGCCCTAGTGGAGAGCAGTACTTC
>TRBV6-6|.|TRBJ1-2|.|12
CASTRPNYGYTF
TGTGCCAGTACACGACCTAACTATGGCTACACCTTC
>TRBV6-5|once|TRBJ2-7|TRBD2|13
CASTYGGDYEQYF
TGTGCCAGCACGTATGGGGGGGACTACGAGCAGTACTTC
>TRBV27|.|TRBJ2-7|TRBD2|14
CASSLASGTYEQYF
TGTGCCAGCAGTTTAGCCAGCGGGACCTACGAGCAGTACTTC
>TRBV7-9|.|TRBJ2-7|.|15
CASSLAAISSYEQYF
TGTGCCAGCAGCTTGGCAGCCATTAGCTCCTACGAGCAGTACTTC
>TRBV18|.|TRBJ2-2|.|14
CASSPPGYTGELFF
TGTGCCAGCTCACCACCGGGTTATACCGGGGAGCTGTTTTTT
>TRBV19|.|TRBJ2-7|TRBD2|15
CASSIGASGKVEQYF
TGTGCCAGTAGTATAGGGGCTAGCGGGAAAGTCGAGCAGTACTTC
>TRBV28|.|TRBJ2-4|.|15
CASSAGRRRRDIQYF
TGTGCCAGCAGCGCGGGCAGGCGAAGAAGGGACATTCAGTACTTC
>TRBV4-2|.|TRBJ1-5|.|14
CASSQDTVNQPQHF
TGTGCCAGCAGCCAAGATACCGTAAATCAGCCCCAGCATTTT
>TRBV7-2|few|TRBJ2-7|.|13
CASSSGYPYEQYF
TGTGCCAGCAGCTCTGGCTACCCCTACGAGCAGTACTTC
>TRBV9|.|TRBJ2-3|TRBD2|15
CASSVGIPGGDTQYF
TGTGCCAGCAGCGTGGGAATCCCGGGAGGGGATACGCAGTATTTT
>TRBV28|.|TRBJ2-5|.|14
CATEGGRIQETQYF
TGTGCCACCGAAGGGGGGCGGATCCAAGAGACCCAGTACTTC
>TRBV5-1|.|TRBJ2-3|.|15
CASSLAGTRTDTQYF
TGCGCCAGCAGCTTGGCGGGGACACGCACAGATACGCAGTATTTT
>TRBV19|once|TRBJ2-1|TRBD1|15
CASSSPGQARREQFF
TGTGCCAGTAGTTCCCCGGGACAGGCCCGCCGGGAGCAGTTCTTC
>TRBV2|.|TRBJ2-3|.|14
CASSVRSGGDTQYF
TGTGCCAGCAGTGTGCGGTCCGGGGGCGATACGCAGTATTTT
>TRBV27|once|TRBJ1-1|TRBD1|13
CASSQGDRAFAFF
TGTGCCAGCAGTCAGGGGGACAGGGCTTTCGCTTTCTTT
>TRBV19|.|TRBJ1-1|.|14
CASSIQPDSAEAFF
TGTGCCAGTAGTATCCAGCCAGACAGCGCTGAAGCTTTCTTT
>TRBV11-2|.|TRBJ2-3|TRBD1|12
CASSEGQASQYF
TGTGCCAGCAGCGAGGGACAGGCATCGCAGTATTTT
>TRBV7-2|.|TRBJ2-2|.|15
CASSLGYLNTGELFF
TGTGCCAGCAGCTTAGGTTATCTAAACACCGGGGAGCTGTTTTTT
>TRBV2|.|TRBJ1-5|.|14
CASSREQGNQPQHF
TGTGCCAGCAGTCGAGAGCAGGGGAATCAGCCCCAGCATTTT
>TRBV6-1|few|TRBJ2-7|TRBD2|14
CASSSGTTTYEQYF
TGTGCCAGCAGTTCCGGGACTACCACCTACGAGCAGTACTTC
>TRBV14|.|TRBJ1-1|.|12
CASSQVGSEAFF
TGTGCCAGCAGCCAAGTGGGGTCTGAAGCTTTCTTT
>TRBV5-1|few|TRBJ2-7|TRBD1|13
CASSQGQGLEQYF
TGCGCCAGCAGCCAAGGACAGGGGCTCGAGCAGTACTTC
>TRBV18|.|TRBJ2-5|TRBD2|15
CASSRGLAGEETQYF
TGTGCCAGCTCACGAGGACTAGCGGGAGAAGAGACCCAGTACTTC
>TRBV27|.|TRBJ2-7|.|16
CASSLKPLYTTYEQYF
TGTGCCAGCAGTTTAAAGCCTCTCTACACAACCTACGAGCAGTACTTC
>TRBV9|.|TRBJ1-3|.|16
CASSVGQQSSGNTIYF
TGTGCCAGCAGCGTAGGACAGCAGAGCTCTGGAAACACCATATATTTT
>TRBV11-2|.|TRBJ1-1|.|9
CASKGGAFF
TGTGCCAGTAAAGGTGGCGCTTTCTTT
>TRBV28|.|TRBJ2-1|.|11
CASNNQNEQFF
TGTGCCAGCAACAATCAAAATGAGCAGTTCTTC
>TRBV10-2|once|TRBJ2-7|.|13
CASSEQGTYEQYF
TGCGCCAGCAGTGAGCAGGGGACCTACGAGCAGTACTTC
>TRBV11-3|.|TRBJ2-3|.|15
CASSLYGESGDTQYF
TGTGCCAGCAGCCTCTACGGGGAAAGCGGAGATACGCAGTATTTT
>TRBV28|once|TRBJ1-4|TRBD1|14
CASVQGATNEKLFF
TGTGCCAGCGTCCAGGGGGCAACTAATGAAAAACTGTTTTTT
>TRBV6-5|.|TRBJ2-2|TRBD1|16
CASSYLQGANTGELFF
TGTGCCAGCAGTTACTTACAGGGGGCGAACACCGGGGAGCTGTTTTTT
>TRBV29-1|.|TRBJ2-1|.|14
CSVGGATGYNEQFF
TGCAGCGTTGGTGGTGCGACAGGCTACAATGAGCAGTTCTTC
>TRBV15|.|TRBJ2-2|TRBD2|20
CATSRDRTSGSKGINGELFF
TGTGCCACCAGCAGAGATCGGACTAGCGGGAGTAAGGGGATAAACGGGGAGCTGTTTTTT
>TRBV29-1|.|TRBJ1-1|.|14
CSVSLRAGNTEAFF
TGCAGCGTGAGCTTGCGAGCCGGGAACACTGAAGCTTTCTTT
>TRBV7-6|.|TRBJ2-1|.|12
CASSLSYNEQFF
TGTGCCAGCAGCTTATCGTACAATGAGCAGTTCTTC
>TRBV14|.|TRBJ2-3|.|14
CASSQETDTDTQYF
TGTGCCAGCAGCCAAGAGACTGACACAGATACGCAGTATTTT
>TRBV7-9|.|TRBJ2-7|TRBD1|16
CASSLRTGGSPYEQYF
TGTGCCAGCAGCTTACGTACAGGGGGCTCCCCCTACGAGCAGTACTTC
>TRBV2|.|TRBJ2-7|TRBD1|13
CASSRTGPYEQYF
TGTGCCAGCAGTAGGACAGGGCCCTACGAGCAGTACTTC
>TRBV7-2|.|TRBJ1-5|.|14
CASSLRPENQPQHF
TGTGCCAGCAGCTTAAGGCCCGAAAATCAGCCCCAGCATTTT